Each of the 14 T cell receptor beta chains below was sequenced from the same sample in a study of molecular identifiers for immune sequencing clone quantification. TCRdb itself ran the PCR reads through MiXCR, one entry per CDR3 protein. This sample has about 32,000 distinct CDR3 sequences, with approximately 19% found just once. Specimen: naive CD8+ T cells from blood, with Jurkat cell RNA spiked in. Subset reported: FACS-sorted CD8+CD4-CCR7+CD45RA+ naive T cells. The receptor set was obtained from a human donor in good health. Some libraries in this study had Jurkat cell RNA spiked in.

This clonotype occurred many times. The chain is built from TRBV7-9 and TRBJ2-3; D is possibly TRBD1 (6 bases). Trimming took 1 base from V and 4 from J, leaving 12 bases between them. Per the germline V gene, CDR1 is SEHNR and CDR2 is FQNEAQ (reference sequence). CDR3 size: 15 residues. CDR3 bases: TGTGCCAGCAGCTTAGGAGTCAGGGGTTCAGATACGCAGTATTTT. Translating gives CASSLGVRGSDTQYF. The full variable domain, rest sourced from reference TRBV7-9 and TRBJ2-3, is DTGVSQNPRHKITKRGQNVTFRCDPISEHNRLYWYRQTLGQGPEFLTYFQNEAQLEKSRLLSDRFSAERPKGSFSTLEIQRTEQGDSAMYLCASSLGVRGSDTQYFGPGTRLTVL.

This clonotype was seen at least ten times. This sequence joins TRBV4-3 and TRBJ2-7; 8 nucleotides line up with TRBD1. CDR3 length: 16 residues. The V segment lost 1 base and the J segment 3 bases; nucleotides outside the gene matches: 8. Germline-derived CDR1 and CDR2 are LGHNA and YSLEER. The CDR3 spells CASSQVPGQEGYEQYF. CDR3 DNA: TGCGCCAGCAGCCAAGTTCCGGGACAGGAAGGCTACGAGCAGTACTTC.

Comment on this clonotype: One junction end does not reproduce the germline sequence, and a read error may be involved. The rearrangement uses TRBV27 and TRBJ2-3; D uncertain. Germline V CDR1 and CDR2: MNHEY, SMNVEV (reference sequence). CDR3 length: 13 residues. The CDR3 region is CAGSSQTTDTQYF. CDR3 DNA: TGTGCCGGCAGCTCCCAAACGACAGATACGCAGTATTTT.

This clonotype was counted at least ten times. V usage is TRBV20-1 and J usage is TRBJ2-3, with a tentative D call TRBD1 (7 bases). V lost 0 bases and J 3 bases, leaving 13 bases between the germline ends. The germline V gene encodes CDR1 DFQATT and CDR2 SNEGSKA (reference sequence). CDR3 length: 15 residues. The CDR3 loop reads CSARDWAGGTDTQYF. The DNA for the CDR3 is TGCAGTGCTAGAGATTGGGCAGGGGGGACAGATACGCAGTATTTT.

Points on this clonotype: This may be a read error: a much more frequent sequence differs by one nucleotide. The CDR3 reads CASSLSGLIQETQYF. The CDR3 bases are TGTGCCAGCAGTTTATCGGGACTGATACAAGAGACCCAGTACTTC. The chain is built from TRBV27 and TRBJ2-5; maybe TRBD2 (6 bases). V was clipped by 0 bases and J by 2 bases, with 10 bases between them. Germline lookup yields CDR1 MNHEY and CDR2 SMNVEV (reference sequence). The length of the CDR3 is 15 residues.

Worth noting for this clonotype: A single base separates this from a much larger clone, so it may be a read error. The genes are TRBV12-3 or TRBV12-4 and TRBJ1-1, with a possible D match to TRBD1 (6 bases). This CDR3 is 14 amino acids long. CDR3 loop: CASSPGGGGTEALF. The CDR3 DNA is TGTGCCAGCAGTCCCGGTGGGGGGGGCACTGAAGCTCTCTTT.

This clonotype was observed at least ten times. The chain carries TRBV19 and TRBJ2-3; D is uncertain. Germline V gives CDR1 LNHDA, CDR2 SQIVND (reference sequence). V lost 4 bases and J 0 bases, leaving 5 bases between the germline ends. This CDR3 has 13 residues. CDR3 in DNA: TGTGCCAGTAGTACGAAAAGCACAGATACGCAGTATTTT. Its protein product is CASSTKSTDTQYF.

This clonotype was seen a handful of times. The junction departs from germline at one end; a sequencing error may be responsible. CDR3 sequence: CASSLRAEMNTEASF. The CDR3 DNA follows: TGTGCCAGCAGCTTAAGGGCAGAAATGAACACTGAAGCTTCCTTT. J is TRBJ1-1 and V is TRBV7-9; D unclear. CDR1 SEHNR and CDR2 FQNEAQ come from the germline V gene (reference sequence). The CDR3 sequence is 15 residues long.

This clonotype was detected ten times or more. The J gene is TRBJ2-3, the V gene TRBV13, with 15 bases aligning to TRBD2. V was pared by 5 bases and J by 5 bases, with 8 bases of the junction left unmatched. This CDR3 is 17 amino acids long. The germline V gene encodes CDR1 PRHDT and CDR2 FYEKMQ (reference sequence). The CDR3 DNA sequence: TGTGCCAGCAGCATAACCGGGACTAGCGGGAGGAGAGATACGCAGTATTTT. Its protein is CASSITGTSGRRDTQYF.

This clonotype was counted ten times or more. The J gene is TRBJ1-1, the V gene TRBV7-8; unclear D gene. Germline V CDR1 and CDR2: SGHVS, FQNEAQ. The CDR3 has 14 residues. Trimming pared 5 bases from V and 3 bases from J, leaving 13 bases between. Here the CDR3 reads CASSPWIADTEAFF. CDR3 in DNA: TGTGCCAGCAGCCCATGGATTGCCGACACTGAAGCTTTCTTT.

This clonotype has only a few counts. Given a much more abundant clone one base away, this may be a read error. The V gene is TRBV2, the J gene TRBJ1-2, with D possibly being TRBD1 (6 bases). Germline CDR1 SNHLY, CDR2 FYNNEI. The CDR3 extends over 15 amino acids. This CDR3 reads CAPGGTATYNYDYTF. CDR3 nucleotides: TGTGCCCCTGGGGGCACCGCAACCTATAACTATGACTACACCTTC. The variable domain in full, completed from reference TRBV2 and TRBJ1-2, reads EPEVTQTPSHQVTQMGQEVILRCVPISNHLYFYWYRQILGQKVEFLVSFYNNEISEKSEIFDDQFSVERPDGSNFTLKIRSTKLEDSAMYFCAPGGTATYNYDYTFGSGTRLTVV.

In its sample, this clonotype was seen once. A much larger clone is a single base away; this may be a read error. The rearrangement uses TRBV27 and TRBJ1-1; 7 nucleotides line up with TRBD1. The length of the CDR3 is 13 residues. In germline, CDR1 is MNHEY, CDR2 SMNVEV (reference sequence). The CDR3 bases are TGTGCCAGCAAAACAGGGGTGAGCACTGTAGCTTTCTTT. Amino acid sequence: CASKTGVSTVAFF.

In this sample, this clonotype turned up many times. V is TRBV30 and J is TRBJ1-1; D gene unclear. Germline CDR1 is GTSNPN and CDR2 is SVGIG (reference sequence). V was trimmed by 1 base and J by 1 base, leaving 16 bases between them. The CDR3 spans 16 residues. Here the CDR3 reads CAWSAAYGTENTEAFF. Written as DNA, the CDR3 is TGTGCCTGGAGTGCGGCGTATGGTACTGAGAACACTGAAGCTTTCTTT.

The sample holds a few counts of this clonotype. The chain recombines TRBV4-2 with TRBJ2-1; D uncertain. Per germline, CDR1 LGHNA and CDR2 YNFKEQ. Trimming stripped 0 bases from V and 9 bases from J, with 6 bases between. CDR3 length: 12 residues. The chain's CDR3 is CASSQDSAEQFF. For the CDR3, the DNA is TGTGCCAGCAGCCAAGATAGTGCTGAGCAGTTCTTC.